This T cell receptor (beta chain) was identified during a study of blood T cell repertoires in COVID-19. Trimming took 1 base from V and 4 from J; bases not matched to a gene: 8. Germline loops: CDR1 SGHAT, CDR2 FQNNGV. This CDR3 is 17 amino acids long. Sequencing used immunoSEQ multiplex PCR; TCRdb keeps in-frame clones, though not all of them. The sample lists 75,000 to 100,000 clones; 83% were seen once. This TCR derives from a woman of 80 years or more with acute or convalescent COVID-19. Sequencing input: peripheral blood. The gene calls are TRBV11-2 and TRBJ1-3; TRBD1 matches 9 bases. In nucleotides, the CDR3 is TGTGCCAGCAGCTTAGGGGACAGGGTCGACTCAGGAAACACCATATATTTT. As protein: CASSLGDRVDSGNTIYF.